This is a list of T cell receptor beta chains from one sample in a study of T cells in localized non-small cell lung cancer. Profiling relied on immunoSEQ multiplex PCR, and the TCRdb table lists in-frame clones only, not all of them. Of some 140,000 clones listed, around 90% are singletons. The material sequenced was peripheral blood, taken before any cancer treatment. The receptors were gathered from a female donor at least 60 years old with stage I lung adenocarcinoma. CDR3s include the opening cysteine and the closing phenylalanine or tryptophan. A D gene is named only where the DNA matches it firmly. A clone size is listed for some rows: how often the clone was seen (once, few, many), or a class if it is expanded.

>TRBV19|TRBJ2-3|NA|NA
TGTGCCAGTAGCCCCGAACTCGGTACGCAGTATTTT
CASSPELGTQYF
>TRBV30|TRBJ1-1|NA|NA
TGTGCCTGGAACCCGGGGGGGGGTGGTGGCACTGAAGCTTTCTTT
CAWNPGGGGGTEAFF
>TRBV18|TRBJ1-3|TRBD1|NA
TGTGCCAGCTCACTGGTGAGGGGGCCGGATGGAAACACCATATATTTT
CASSLVRGPDGNTIYF
>TRBV14|TRBJ1-1|NA|NA
TGTGCCAGCAGCCAAGAGGGAGGGTTCGGGACTGAAGCTTTCTTT
CASSQEGGFGTEAFF
>TRBV5-6|TRBJ2-5|TRBD2|NA
TGTGCCAGCAGCTCGGGACTAGCGGGAGGCGAGGAGACCCAGTACTTC
CASSSGLAGGEETQYF
>TRBV6-1|TRBJ2-3|TRBD2|NA
TGTGCCAGCAGTGAACTTATTAGCCTAGCGGGCGGGAGGGCAGATACGCAGTATTTT
CASSELISLAGGRADTQYF
>TRBV6-5|TRBJ2-3|TRBD2|NA
TGTGCCAGCAGTTTGAGACTAGCGGGTAACACAGATACGCAGTATTTT
CASSLRLAGNTDTQYF
>TRBV5-4|TRBJ1-2|NA|NA
TGTGCCAGCAGCTTGTCCCAGGGGAACTATGGCTACACCTTC
CASSLSQGNYGYTF
>TRBV1|TRBJ1-4|NA|NA
TGCACCAGCAGCCGAGAAGGCGGAAGGTTCGGGAAACTGTTTTTT
CTSSREGGRFGKLFF
>TRBV6-4|TRBJ2-3|TRBD2|NA
TGTGCCAGCAGTGAACTAGCGGGAAGGGCGGATACGCAGTATTTT
CASSELAGRADTQYF
>TRBV28|TRBJ2-7|NA|NA
TGTGCCAGCAGTTTATTATTGGCCGAGCAGTACTTC
CASSLLLAEQYF
>TRBV5-4|TRBJ1-1|NA|NA
TGTGCCAGCAGCTTGGCAGGGAAGCGGATCACTGAAGCTTTCTTT
CASSLAGKRITEAFF
>TRBV11-3|TRBJ2-1|NA|once
TGTGCCAGCAGCGATAGGGTAGGCGAGCAGTTCTTC
CASSDRVGEQFF
>TRBV6-1|TRBJ2-7|NA|NA
TGTGCCAGCAGAATGTATACCTCCTACGAGCAGTACTTC
CASRMYTSYEQYF
>TRBV14|TRBJ2-5|NA|NA
TGTGCCAGCAGCCAAGAGAGGGGCACTCGGGAGACCCAGTACTTC
CASSQERGTRETQYF
>TRBV9|TRBJ2-2|NA|NA
TGTGCCAGCAGCACGCTAGCTACCGGGGAGCTGTTTTTT
CASSTLATGELFF
>TRBV7-9|TRBJ2-2|TRBD2|NA
TGTGCCAGCAACCCTACCCCGACTAGCGGGAGGGCCTTCGCCGGGGAGCTGTTTTTT
CASNPTPTSGRAFAGELFF
>TRBV5-1|TRBJ2-5|NA|NA
TGCGCCAGCAGCCCGGGGCTGGGGGCAGGTCTATCGGAGACCCAGTACTTC
CASSPGLGAGLSETQYF
>TRBV7-9|TRBJ2-7|NA|NA
TGTGCCAGCAGCTTAGGGACCTACGAGCAGTACTTC
CASSLGTYEQYF
>TRBV10-3|TRBJ1-4|NA|NA
TGTGCCATCAGTGAGGGTCAGGCTAATGAAAAACTGTTTTTT
CAISEGQANEKLFF
>TRBV2|TRBJ1-1|NA|NA
TGTGCCAGCACCCCCAGGACAGCCACTGAAGCTTTCTTT
CASTPRTATEAFF
>TRBV25-1|TRBJ2-5|NA|NA
TGTGCCAGCAGTGTGAAAGAGACCCAGTACTTC
CASSVKETQYF
>TRBV4-2|TRBJ2-3|NA|NA
TGTGCCAGCAGCCAAGGACTAGGGGCAGATACGCAGTATTTT
CASSQGLGADTQYF
>TRBV6-5|TRBJ2-3|NA|NA
TGTGCCAGCAGTTACTCGGACTTAACAGATACGCAGTATTTT
CASSYSDLTDTQYF
>TRBV28|TRBJ2-7|NA|NA
TGTGCCAGCGGCTCCTACGAGCAGTACTTC
CASGSYEQYF
>TRBV6-5|TRBJ2-5|NA|NA
TGTGCCAGCAGTTACTCGTCGGCCTACGAGGAGACCCAGTACTTC
CASSYSSAYEETQYF
>TRBV2|TRBJ1-1|NA|NA
TGTGCCAGCAGGACACAGGTTTCCATGAACACTGAAGCTTTCTTT
CASRTQVSMNTEAFF
>TRBV6-6|TRBJ1-4|TRBD1|NA
TGTGCCAGCAGCCTAAACAGGGGCGAAAAACTGTTTTTT
CASSLNRGEKLFF
>TRBV5-4|TRBJ1-3|NA|NA
TGTGCCAGCAGCTATATAGACTCTGGAAACACCATATATTTT
CASSYIDSGNTIYF
>TRBV28|TRBJ2-7|TRBD2|NA
TGTGCCAGCAGAAACCCGATGGGGAGGGCCCCAAGCGAGCAGTACTTC
CASRNPMGRAPSEQYF
>TRBV19|TRBJ2-5|NA|NA
TGTGCCAGTAGTGGGACTGGTGTGGTTTTCCGGGAGACCCAGTACTTC
CASSGTGVVFRETQYF
>TRBV6-6|TRBJ2-7|NA|NA
TGTGCCGTTTCGCCAGGGGAACACGAGCAGTACTTC
CAVSPGEHEQYF
>TRBV5-5|TRBJ2-7|TRBD2|NA
TGTGCCAGCAGACTGGCTAGCGGGAGTGAACAGTACTTC
CASRLASGSEQYF
>TRBV5-1|TRBJ1-4|NA|NA
TGCGCCAGCAGCTTGTCGGGCACTCATAATGAAAAACTGTTTTTT
CASSLSGTHNEKLFF
>TRBV27|TRBJ1-2|TRBD1|NA
TGTGCCAGCAGTTTATCGGGGAGGGGGCGCCTAGATGGCTACACCTTC
CASSLSGRGRLDGYTF
>TRBV6-6|TRBJ2-7|NA|NA
TGTGCCAGCAGTTACCCCATTACGGCCACCTACGAGCAGTACTTC
CASSYPITATYEQYF
>TRBV14|TRBJ2-3|NA|NA
TGTGCCAGCAGCCACCGCACCTTCTTCGGCACAGATACGCAGTATTTT
CASSHRTFFGTDTQYF
>TRBV6-5|TRBJ1-5|NA|NA
TGTGCCAGCAGATATTCGACTGCCAGCGCCCAGCATTTT
CASRYSTASAQHF
>TRBV30|TRBJ1-3|NA|NA
TGTGCCTGGAGCGCCCCGCGAGCATTTGGAAACACCATATATTTT
CAWSAPRAFGNTIYF
>TRBV9|TRBJ2-7|TRBD2|NA
TGTGCCAGCAGCGTCGGAACTAGCGGCGAGCAGTACTTC
CASSVGTSGEQYF
>TRBV4-2|TRBJ2-1|TRBD2|NA
TGTGCCAGCAGACACCTAGCGGGCTCCTACAATGAGCAGTTCTTC
CASRHLAGSYNEQFF
>TRBV6-6|TRBJ1-4|NA|NA
TGTGCCAGCAGTGGGCCAGGCTCCGAAAAACTGTTTTTT
CASSGPGSEKLFF
>TRBV2|TRBJ2-1|TRBD1|NA
TGTGCCAGCAGTGAGTGGGGACAGGGTACCTACAATGAGCAGTTCTTC
CASSEWGQGTYNEQFF
>TRBV28|TRBJ1-1|TRBD1|NA
TGTGCCAGCAGTGAAACAGGGGAGCGAGCTTTCTTT
CASSETGERAFF
>TRBV6-4|TRBJ1-2|NA|NA
TGTGCCAGCAGAGCCACAGGGACGGGCCGCGAGGGCTACACCTTC
CASRATGTGREGYTF
>TRBV6-1|TRBJ1-5|NA|NA
TGTGCCAGCAGTGAACCGGGACTTTCGCCCCAGCATTTT
CASSEPGLSPQHF
>TRBV14|TRBJ1-3|NA|NA
TGTGCCAGCAGCCAAGGGATAGGAAACACCATATATTTT
CASSQGIGNTIYF
>TRBV19|TRBJ2-1|TRBD2|few
TGTGCCAGTGGACTAGCCTCCTACAATGAGCAGTTCTTC
CASGLASYNEQFF
>TRBV9|TRBJ1-1|NA|NA
TGTGCCAGCAGCCTCAAGGAGGGTGAAGCTTTCTTT
CASSLKEGEAFF
>TRBV29-1|TRBJ2-1|TRBD1|NA
TGCAGCGTTGAACGACAGGGTAAAGGTGAGCAGTTCTTC
CSVERQGKGEQFF
>TRBV6-1|TRBJ2-7|NA|NA
TGTGCCAGCAGTAGTAACACGGTGGTCGAGCAGTACTTC
CASSSNTVVEQYF
>TRBV29-1|TRBJ2-3|NA|NA
TGCAGCGAGAAACTCCAAGCAGATACGCAGTATTTT
CSEKLQADTQYF
>TRBV5-4|TRBJ1-1|NA|NA
TGTGCCAGCAGCTTCGGGCCACTAAAGGGAAACACTGAAGCTTTCTTT
CASSFGPLKGNTEAFF
>TRBV30|TRBJ2-7|NA|NA
TGTGCCTGGAGTGGTAAGGGGACGCGGGGCGAGCAGTACTTC
CAWSGKGTRGEQYF
>TRBV19|TRBJ2-7|TRBD2|NA
TGTGCCAGTAGTACCACTAGCGGGAGTCTCGTGCAGTACTTC
CASSTTSGSLVQYF
>TRBV28|TRBJ1-1|NA|once
TGTGCCACCACGGCCCCGACAAGAAGAAACACTGAAGCTTTCTTT
CATTAPTRRNTEAFF
>TRBV18|TRBJ1-4|TRBD1|NA
TGTGCCAGCTCACCAGGCGTGGCCGGGACAGGGAATGAAAAACTGTTTTTT
CASSPGVAGTGNEKLFF
>TRBV4-1|TRBJ2-7|TRBD2|NA
TGCGCCAGCAGCCAAGTCCCCGGGGCGGGAGTAGGATACTTC
CASSQVPGAGVGYF
>TRBV7-2|TRBJ2-1|NA|once
TGTGCCAGCAGCTTACCGTTGGGGACCCACAATGAGCAGTTCTTC
CASSLPLGTHNEQFF